This TCR beta chain was identified in a study of shared clonotypes between healthy human individuals. At the level of the study: The donor pool was made up of two women and a few men aged 18 to 49. Notes on the study in general: It was only blood that was sampled, and tissue repertoires likely differ.

The V end was cut by 6 bases, the J end by 1 base, with 12 bases between. This CDR3 spans 14 amino acids. Germline V gene lookup returns CDR1 MNHEY and CDR2 SMNVEV (reference sequence). Positive CCR7 selection of CD45RO-negative cells yielded the naive CD8 cells, and terminally differentiated effector memory CD45RA+ cells were excluded. The assay was immunoSEQ multiplex PCR, and TCRdb's table has in-frame clones only and misses some. The table has approximately 600,000 clones, 85% to 95% seen once. Concerning this clone: Antigen: not known.

The sample comprised naive CD8+ T cells sorted from blood. This TCR derives from a woman in her thirties in good health. This sequence joins TRBV27 and TRBJ1-1; D is unresolved. Written as DNA, the CDR3 is TGTGCCAGCAGCTCGGGCGGGTGGAACACTGAAGCTTTCTTT. Its translation is CASSSGGWNTEAFF.